This is a list of T cell receptor beta chains from one sample in a study of blood T cell repertoires in COVID-19. Only in-frame clones appear in the TCRdb table, and some are missing; sequencing was by immunoSEQ multiplex PCR. The table has about 440,000 clones, roughly 87% seen once. Sequencing was done on a sample of PBMCs or T cells enriched from blood (not recorded which). The receptor source for this set is a woman aged 18 to 35 with acute COVID-19. The CDR3 runs from the conserved cysteine through the conserved F or W. Each record gives: D gene, J gene, V gene, clone size, CDR3 DNA, CDR3 protein. The D gene is left open where the match is weak. Clone size is given for some rows only: seen once, a few or many times, or a class if the clone is expanded.

d_gene: TRBD1; j_gene: TRBJ1-6; v_gene: TRBV6-5; abundance: once; CDR3nt: TGTGCCAGCAGCAACGACAGGGGGCTATCACCCCTCCACTTT; CDR3aa: CASSNDRGLSPLHF
d_gene: .; j_gene: TRBJ2-1; v_gene: TRBV19; abundance: .; CDR3nt: TGTGCCAGTAGTATTGGCCTAGACCCTTACAATGAGCAGTTCTTC; CDR3aa: CASSIGLDPYNEQFF
d_gene: .; j_gene: TRBJ1-3; v_gene: TRBV12-5; abundance: .; CDR3nt: TGTGCTAGTGGTCAGTCAGCAGAGGACACCATATATTTT; CDR3aa: CASGQSAEDTIYF
d_gene: .; j_gene: TRBJ2-7; v_gene: TRBV6-5; abundance: .; CDR3nt: TGTGCCAGCAGTCCCGCGGCAGACTACGAGCAGTACTTC; CDR3aa: CASSPAADYEQYF
d_gene: TRBD1; j_gene: TRBJ1-2; v_gene: TRBV5-5; abundance: .; CDR3nt: TGTGCCAGCAGCCCCCGGGACAGTCATAACTATGGCTACACCTTC; CDR3aa: CASSPRDSHNYGYTF
d_gene: TRBD2; j_gene: TRBJ2-5; v_gene: TRBV5-8; abundance: .; CDR3nt: TGTGCCAGCAGCTCTCGGACTAGCGGGAACCAAGAGACCCAGTACTTC; CDR3aa: CASSSRTSGNQETQYF
d_gene: TRBD1; j_gene: TRBJ1-1; v_gene: TRBV13; abundance: .; CDR3nt: TGTGCCAGCAGCTTAGAAGGACAGGGGGGGACTGAAGCTTTCTTT; CDR3aa: CASSLEGQGGTEAFF
d_gene: .; j_gene: TRBJ1-1; v_gene: TRBV13; abundance: .; CDR3nt: TGTGCCAGTGGAGAGTCAGGGTACACTGAAGCTTTCTTT; CDR3aa: CASGESGYTEAFF
d_gene: TRBD2; j_gene: TRBJ2-1; v_gene: TRBV10-1; abundance: few; CDR3nt: TGCGCCAGCAGTGCGGGGGGTCAGAATGAGCAGTTCTTC; CDR3aa: CASSAGGQNEQFF
d_gene: .; j_gene: TRBJ1-5; v_gene: TRBV6-5; abundance: .; CDR3nt: TGTGCCAGCAGTTACTCGAGCGGAGACAATCAGCCCCAGCATTTT; CDR3aa: CASSYSSGDNQPQHF
d_gene: .; j_gene: TRBJ1-2; v_gene: TRBV6-5; abundance: .; CDR3nt: TGTGCCAGCACAGGGGCCGACTATGGCTACACCTTC; CDR3aa: CASTGADYGYTF
d_gene: .; j_gene: TRBJ2-5; v_gene: TRBV29-1; abundance: .; CDR3nt: TGCAGCGTTGCTGAAGGAGAAGAGACCCAGTACTTC; CDR3aa: CSVAEGEETQYF
d_gene: .; j_gene: TRBJ2-7; v_gene: TRBV30; abundance: .; CDR3nt: TGTGCCTGGAGTGTATATGGGGCAGGGGGGTCCTACGAGCAGTACTTC; CDR3aa: CAWSVYGAGGSYEQYF
d_gene: TRBD1; j_gene: TRBJ2-1; v_gene: TRBV18; abundance: .; CDR3nt: TGTGCCAGCTCACCACCAGGGGGCGCCGATAATGAGCAGTTCTTC; CDR3aa: CASSPPGGADNEQFF
d_gene: TRBD1; j_gene: TRBJ2-7; v_gene: TRBV11-2; abundance: .; CDR3nt: TGTGCCAGCAGCTTAGGGGACAGGACCTATTACTACGAGCAGTACTTC; CDR3aa: CASSLGDRTYYYEQYF
d_gene: .; j_gene: TRBJ1-2; v_gene: TRBV20-1; abundance: once; CDR3nt: TGCAGTGCTAGAGATCGCGGGGGCTACACCTTC; CDR3aa: CSARDRGGYTF
d_gene: TRBD2; j_gene: TRBJ2-1; v_gene: TRBV25-1; abundance: .; CDR3nt: TGTGCCAGCAGTTGGGACTACTACAATGAGCAGTTCTTC; CDR3aa: CASSWDYYNEQFF
d_gene: TRBD1; j_gene: TRBJ2-3; v_gene: TRBV6-5; abundance: .; CDR3nt: TGTGCCAGCAGGACCCCCAGGGGGGATACGCAGTATTTT; CDR3aa: CASRTPRGDTQYF
d_gene: .; j_gene: TRBJ1-5; v_gene: TRBV5-8; abundance: once; CDR3nt: TGTGCCAGCAGCTTTGCGGGGCTTCTGCATTTT; CDR3aa: CASSFAGLLHF
d_gene: .; j_gene: TRBJ1-2; v_gene: TRBV9; abundance: .; CDR3nt: TGTGCCAGCAGCCCCCGACTACACCGCGAGTATAACTATGGCTACACCTTC; CDR3aa: CASSPRLHREYNYGYTF
d_gene: TRBD1; j_gene: TRBJ2-2; v_gene: TRBV25-1; abundance: few; CDR3nt: TGTGCCAGCAGTGATGACAGGGTGGCCACCGGGGAGCTGTTTTTT; CDR3aa: CASSDDRVATGELFF
d_gene: TRBD2; j_gene: TRBJ2-5; v_gene: TRBV2; abundance: .; CDR3nt: TGTGCCAGCAGGGACAGGACTAGCGGGGGACAAGAGACCCAGTACTTC; CDR3aa: CASRDRTSGGQETQYF